This entry describes one T cell receptor (beta chain). Its target is unknown. V was trimmed by 1 base and J by 3 bases, leaving 5 bases between them. Germline loops: CDR1 SGHDT, CDR2 YYEEEE. The CDR3 spans 13 residues. This record comes from a study of T cell responses to AZD1222 COVID-19 vaccine. Whole-study results and caveats: Only six or seven AZD1222 recipients were seropositive at baseline.

Clones were read by immunoSEQ multiplex PCR, and TCRdb kept only the in-frame ones, dropping some. The sample has around 150,000 clones; roughly 90% are singletons. The sequence came from an adult who received the AZD1222 COVID-19 vaccine. This chain links TRBV5-6 with TRBJ2-1; D ambiguous. Sequencing was performed on peripheral blood, taken 28 days after the second AZD1222 dose. CDR3 residues: CASSLTIYNEQFF. In nucleotides, the CDR3 is TGTGCCAGCAGCTTGACCATCTACAATGAGCAGTTCTTC.